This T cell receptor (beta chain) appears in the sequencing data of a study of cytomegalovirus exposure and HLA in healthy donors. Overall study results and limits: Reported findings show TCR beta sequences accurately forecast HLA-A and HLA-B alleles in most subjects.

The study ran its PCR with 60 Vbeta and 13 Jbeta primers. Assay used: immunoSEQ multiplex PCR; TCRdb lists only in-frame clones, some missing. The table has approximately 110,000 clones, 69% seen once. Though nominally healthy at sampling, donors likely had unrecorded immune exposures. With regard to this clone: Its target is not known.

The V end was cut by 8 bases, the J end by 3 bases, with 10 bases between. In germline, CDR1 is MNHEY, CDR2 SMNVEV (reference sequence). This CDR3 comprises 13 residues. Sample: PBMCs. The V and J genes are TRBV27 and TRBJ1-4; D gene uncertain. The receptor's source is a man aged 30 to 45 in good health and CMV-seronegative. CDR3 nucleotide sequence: TGTGCCAGCCCAAAGGGAGCTAATGAAAAACTGTTTTTT. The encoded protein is CASPKGANEKLFF.